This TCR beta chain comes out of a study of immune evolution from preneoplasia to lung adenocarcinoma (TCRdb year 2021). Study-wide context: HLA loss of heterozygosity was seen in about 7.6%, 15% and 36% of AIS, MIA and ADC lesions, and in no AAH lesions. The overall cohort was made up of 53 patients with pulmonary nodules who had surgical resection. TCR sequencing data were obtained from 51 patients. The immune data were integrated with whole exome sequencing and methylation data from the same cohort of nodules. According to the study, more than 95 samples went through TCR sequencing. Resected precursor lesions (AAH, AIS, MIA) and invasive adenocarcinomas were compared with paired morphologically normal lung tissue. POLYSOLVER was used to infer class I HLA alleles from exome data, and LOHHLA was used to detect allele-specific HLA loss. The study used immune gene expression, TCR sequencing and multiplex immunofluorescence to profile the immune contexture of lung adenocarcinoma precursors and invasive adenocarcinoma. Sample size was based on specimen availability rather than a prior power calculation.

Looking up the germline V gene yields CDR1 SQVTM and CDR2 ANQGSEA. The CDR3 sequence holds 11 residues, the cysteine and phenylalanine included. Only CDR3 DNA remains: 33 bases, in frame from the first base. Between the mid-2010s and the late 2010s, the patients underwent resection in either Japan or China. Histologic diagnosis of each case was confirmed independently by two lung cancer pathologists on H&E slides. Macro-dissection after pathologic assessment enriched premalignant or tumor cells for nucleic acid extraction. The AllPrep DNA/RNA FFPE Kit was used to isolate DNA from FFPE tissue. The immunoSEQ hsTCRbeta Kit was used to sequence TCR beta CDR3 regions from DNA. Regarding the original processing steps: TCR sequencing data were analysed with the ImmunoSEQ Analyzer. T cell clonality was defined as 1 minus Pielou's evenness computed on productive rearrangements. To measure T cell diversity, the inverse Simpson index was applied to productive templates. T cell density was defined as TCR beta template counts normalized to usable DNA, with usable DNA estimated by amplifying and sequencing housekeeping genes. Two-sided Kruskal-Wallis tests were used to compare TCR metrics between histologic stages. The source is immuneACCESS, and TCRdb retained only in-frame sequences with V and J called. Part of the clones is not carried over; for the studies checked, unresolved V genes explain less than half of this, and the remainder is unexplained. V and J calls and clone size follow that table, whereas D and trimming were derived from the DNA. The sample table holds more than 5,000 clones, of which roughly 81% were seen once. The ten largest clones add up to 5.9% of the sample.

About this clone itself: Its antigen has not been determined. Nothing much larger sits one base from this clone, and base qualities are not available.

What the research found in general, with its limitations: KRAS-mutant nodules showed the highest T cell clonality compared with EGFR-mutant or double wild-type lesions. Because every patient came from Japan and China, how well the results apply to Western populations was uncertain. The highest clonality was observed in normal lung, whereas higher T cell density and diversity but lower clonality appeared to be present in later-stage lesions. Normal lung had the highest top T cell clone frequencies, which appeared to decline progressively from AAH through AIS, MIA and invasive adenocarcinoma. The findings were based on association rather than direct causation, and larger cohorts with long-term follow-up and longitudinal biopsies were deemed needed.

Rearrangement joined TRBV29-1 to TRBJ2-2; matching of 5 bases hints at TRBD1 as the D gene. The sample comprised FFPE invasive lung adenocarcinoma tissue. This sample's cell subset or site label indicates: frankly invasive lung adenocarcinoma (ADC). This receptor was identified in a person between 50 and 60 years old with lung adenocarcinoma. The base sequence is TGCAGTGGTAGGGGTGTCGGGGAGCTGTTTTTT. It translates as CSGRGVGELFF.